This entry lists 9 T cell receptor beta chains sequenced from one sample in a study of metastatic and nonmetastatic thyroid tumors. No patient received treatment before thyroid surgery. TCRdb reprocessed the PCR reads via MiXCR. The sample contains some 11,000 clones, approximately 35% of which appear only once. Sequenced sample: tumor tissue. Every receptor here comes from a female donor with papillary thyroid cancer or a benign thyroid nodule (not recorded which). Some clones in this sample may be carry-over from other donors' samples.

The chain uses TRBV12-3 or TRBV12-4 and TRBJ1-6; D unresolved. The ends were cut back, 6 bases at V and 8 bases at J, with 17 bases in the middle. CDR3 length: 15 amino acids. In nucleotides, the CDR3 is TGTGCCAGCAGCAAAGGGAAATGGGGTGATTCACCCCTCCACTTT. Amino acids: CASSKGKWGDSPLHF.

This chain joins TRBV19 and TRBJ1-2; tentatively, D is TRBD1 (6 bases). The germline CDR1 and CDR2 sequences are LNHDA and SQIVND (reference sequence). Between the trimmed V and J ends, which lost 6 bases and 4 bases, there was a span of 12 bases. The CDR3 length is 13 residues. CDR3 sequence (DNA): TGTGCCAGTAGGGAGGGGGGTTCCTATGGCTACACCTTC. Amino acid sequence: CASREGGSYGYTF.

This clone was recorded at least ten times. The rearrangement links TRBV14 to TRBJ2-1; maybe TRBD2 (5 bases). Germline V gives CDR1 SGHDN, CDR2 FVKESK. V lost 0 bases to trimming and J lost 9 bases, with 21 bases between them. The CDR3 runs to 17 residues. CDR3 bases: TGTGCCAGCAGCCAAGATTCGTCACTAGGAAGGCGCGGTGAGCAGTTCTTC. It codes for CASSQDSSLGRRGEQFF.

In its sample, this clone ranks as medium-sized. The J gene is TRBJ2-1, the V gene TRBV12-3 or TRBV12-4, with a tentative D call TRBD2 (6 bases). The CDR3 consists of 14 residues. Trimming shortened V by 7 bases and J by 4 bases, and 14 bases separated the two germline ends. The CDR3 loop reads CASTPGGGYNEQFF. The CDR3 DNA reads as TGTGCCAGCACCCCAGGAGGAGGGTACAATGAGCAGTTCTTC.

This chain joins TRBV6-1 and TRBJ1-1; the D gene is possibly TRBD1 (6 bases). The CDR3 covers 14 residues. V was shortened by 7 bases and J by 5 bases, with 17 bases between the two germline ends. In germline, CDR1 is MNHNS, CDR2 SASEGT. CDR3 sequence reads: CASINRDVGTEAFF. The CDR3 DNA reads as TGTGCCAGCATCAACAGGGATGTTGGGACTGAAGCTTTCTTT.

The chain recombines TRBV18 with TRBJ1-1, with 7 bases lining up with TRBD1. The V segment lost 3 bases and the J segment 1 base; nucleotides outside the gene matches: 5. Germline-derived CDR1 and CDR2 are KGHSH and LQKENI. The CDR3 length is 15 residues. This chain's CDR3 is CASSPAGQQNTEAFF. The CDR3 DNA sequence: TGTGCCAGCTCACCGGCGGGACAGCAGAACACTGAAGCTTTCTTT.

The chain uses TRBV5-1 and TRBJ2-5, with TRBD2 matching 12 bases. In germline, CDR1 is SGHRS, CDR2 YFSETQ. This CDR3 comprises 17 residues. V lost 6 bases and J lost 1; bases outside the gene matches: 10. The CDR3 sequence: CASTPLGLAGTQETQYF. The CDR3 bases are TGCGCCAGCACCCCTCTGGGACTAGCGGGCACCCAAGAGACCCAGTACTTC.

This chain links TRBV6-7 with TRBJ2-1; 11 nucleotides line up with TRBD1. TRBV6-7 is identified as an open reading frame with a role that is uncertain. The V segment lost 2 bases and the J segment 3 bases; nucleotides outside the gene matches: 0. The CDR3 is 15 amino acids. The CDR3 region is CASSYGTGGYNEQFF. CDR3 DNA: TGTGCCAGCAGTTACGGGACAGGGGGCTACAATGAGCAGTTCTTC.

This clone was seen just once. V is TRBV20-1 and J is TRBJ1-5; 7 bases agree with TRBD1. The length of the CDR3 is 12 residues. Per germline, CDR1 DFQATT and CDR2 SNEGSKA (reference sequence). Trimming took 6 bases from V and 8 from J; bases not matched to a gene: 7. The CDR3 is CSAATGSEPQHF. The CDR3 coding sequence is TGCAGTGCCGCGACAGGGTCGGAGCCCCAGCATTTT.